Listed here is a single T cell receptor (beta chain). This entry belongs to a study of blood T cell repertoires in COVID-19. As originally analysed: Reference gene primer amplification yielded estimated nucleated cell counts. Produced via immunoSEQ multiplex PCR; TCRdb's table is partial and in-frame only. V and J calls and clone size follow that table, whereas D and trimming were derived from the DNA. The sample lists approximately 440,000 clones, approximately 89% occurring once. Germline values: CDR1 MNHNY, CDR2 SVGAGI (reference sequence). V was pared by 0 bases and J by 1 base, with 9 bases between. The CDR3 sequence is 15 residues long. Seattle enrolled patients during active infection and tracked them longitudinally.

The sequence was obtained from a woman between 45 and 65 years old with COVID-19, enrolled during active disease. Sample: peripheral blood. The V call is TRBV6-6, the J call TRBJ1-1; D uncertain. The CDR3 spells CASSYSRLQNTEAFF. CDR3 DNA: TGTGCCAGCAGTTACTCGAGACTCCAGAACACTGAAGCTTTCTTT.